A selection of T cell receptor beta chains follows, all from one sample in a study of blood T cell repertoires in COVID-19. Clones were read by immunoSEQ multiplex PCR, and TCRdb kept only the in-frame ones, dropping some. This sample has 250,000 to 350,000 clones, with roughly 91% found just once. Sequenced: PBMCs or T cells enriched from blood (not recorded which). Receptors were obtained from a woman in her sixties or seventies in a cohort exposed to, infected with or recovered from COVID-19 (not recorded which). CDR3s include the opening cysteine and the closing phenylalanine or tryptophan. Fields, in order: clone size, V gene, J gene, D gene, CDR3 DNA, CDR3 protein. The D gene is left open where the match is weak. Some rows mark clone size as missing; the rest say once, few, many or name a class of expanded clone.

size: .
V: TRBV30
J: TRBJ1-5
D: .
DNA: TGTGCCTGGAGTGTTAACAGGGTGTATCAGCCCCAGCATTTT
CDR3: CAWSVNRVYQPQHF

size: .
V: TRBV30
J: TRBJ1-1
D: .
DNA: TGTGCCTGGAGCCCAGGGGTGAACACTGAAGCTTTCTTT
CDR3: CAWSPGVNTEAFF

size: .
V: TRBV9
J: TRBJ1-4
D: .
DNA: TGTGCCAGCAGCGTACGTCCAGTGAATGAAAAACTGTTTTTT
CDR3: CASSVRPVNEKLFF

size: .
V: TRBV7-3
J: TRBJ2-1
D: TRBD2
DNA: TGTGCCAGCAGCTCAACTAATAGCGGGAAGAATGAGCAGTTCTTC
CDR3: CASSSTNSGKNEQFF

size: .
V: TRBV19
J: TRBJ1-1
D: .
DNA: TGTGCCAGTAGAAGTGGTAGAGGGCGGCAGAACACTGAAGCTTTCTTT
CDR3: CASRSGRGRQNTEAFF

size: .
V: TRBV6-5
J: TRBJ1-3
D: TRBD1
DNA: TGTGCCAGCAGCTCCTCGACAGGGTTTGGAAACACCATATATTTT
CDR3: CASSSSTGFGNTIYF

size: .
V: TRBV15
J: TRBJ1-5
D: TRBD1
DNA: TGTGCCACCAGCAGAGAAAGGACAGGGGGCGGCAATCAGCCCCAGCATTTT
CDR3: CATSRERTGGGNQPQHF

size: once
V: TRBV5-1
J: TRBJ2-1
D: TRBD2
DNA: TGCGCCAGCAGCTTGGCCGTAATAGCGGGAGGTTCCTACAATGAGCAGTTCTTC
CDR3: CASSLAVIAGGSYNEQFF

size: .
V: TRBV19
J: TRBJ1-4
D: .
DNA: TGTGCCAGTAGCCCCAGCGGACAGTATAATGAAAAACTGTTTTTT
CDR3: CASSPSGQYNEKLFF

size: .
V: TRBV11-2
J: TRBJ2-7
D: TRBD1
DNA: TGTGCCAGCAGTCTGGACAGGGCCCTCTACGAGCAGTACTTC
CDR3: CASSLDRALYEQYF

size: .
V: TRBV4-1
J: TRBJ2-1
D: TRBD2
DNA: TGCGCCAGCAGCCACAGGACTAGCGGGATGGTTGAGCAGTTCTTC
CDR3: CASSHRTSGMVEQFF

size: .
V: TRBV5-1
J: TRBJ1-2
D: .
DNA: TGCGCCAGCAGCTTGGACACTAACTATGGCTACACCTTC
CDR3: CASSLDTNYGYTF

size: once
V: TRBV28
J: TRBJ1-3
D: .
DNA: TGTGCCAGCAGTCCTGGGCAAGGTGGAAACACCATATATTTT
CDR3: CASSPGQGGNTIYF

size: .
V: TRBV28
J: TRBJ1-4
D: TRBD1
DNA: TGTGCCAGCAGTAGCAGACAGGGACTCGTCGCTAATGAAAAACTGTTTTTT
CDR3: CASSSRQGLVANEKLFF

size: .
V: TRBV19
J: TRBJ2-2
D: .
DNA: TGTGCCAGTCGGAGCGGGGAGCTGTTTTTT
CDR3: CASRSGELFF

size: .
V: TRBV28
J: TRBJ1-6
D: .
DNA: TGTGCCAGCAGTTTACCGGGATATAATTCACCCCTCCACTTT
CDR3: CASSLPGYNSPLHF

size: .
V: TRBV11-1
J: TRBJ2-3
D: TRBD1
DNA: TGTGCCAGCAGCTTCAAGACAGGGATCACAGATACGCAGTATTTT
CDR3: CASSFKTGITDTQYF

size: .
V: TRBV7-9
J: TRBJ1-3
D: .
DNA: TGTGCCAGCAGCCCTACGACTACTGGAAACACCATATATTTT
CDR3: CASSPTTTGNTIYF

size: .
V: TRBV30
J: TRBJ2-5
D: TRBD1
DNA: TGTGCCTGGAGAGGGGGACAGGGGAAGGGAGAGACCCAGTACTTC
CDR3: CAWRGGQGKGETQYF

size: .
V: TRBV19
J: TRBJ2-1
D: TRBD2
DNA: TGTGCCAGTAGTATCCGACTAGCGGGAAATGAGCAGTTCTTC
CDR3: CASSIRLAGNEQFF

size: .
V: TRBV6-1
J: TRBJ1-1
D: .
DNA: TGTGCCAGCAGTGAATTTGGGACAAAGAACACTGAAGCTTTCTTT
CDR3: CASSEFGTKNTEAFF

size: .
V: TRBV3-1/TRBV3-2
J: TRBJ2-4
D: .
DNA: TGTGCCAGCAGCCAAGACCCCCGACATTTTCAGTACTTC
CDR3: CASSQDPRHFQYF

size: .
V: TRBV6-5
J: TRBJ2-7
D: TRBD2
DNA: TGTGCCAGCAGTTACGGACTAGCGGGAGGACGGTACGAGCAGTACTTC
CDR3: CASSYGLAGGRYEQYF

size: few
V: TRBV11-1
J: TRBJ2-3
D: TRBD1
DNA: TGTGCCAGCAGCTTGAGTGACAGGGGCTCAGATACGCAGTATTTT
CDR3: CASSLSDRGSDTQYF

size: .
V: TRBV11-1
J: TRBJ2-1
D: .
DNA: TGTGCCAGCACTGCGGAGTCGGGCTCCTACAATGAGCAGTTCTTC
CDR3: CASTAESGSYNEQFF

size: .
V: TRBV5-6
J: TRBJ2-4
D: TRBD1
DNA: TGTGCCAGCAGCTTTACAGGGGGCGCGGACATTCAGTACTTC
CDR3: CASSFTGGADIQYF

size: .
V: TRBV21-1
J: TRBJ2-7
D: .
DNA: TGTGCCAGCAGCGGTGACAGGGCATCCTACGAGCAGTACTTC
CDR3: CASSGDRASYEQYF

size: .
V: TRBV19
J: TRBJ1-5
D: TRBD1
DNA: TGTGCCAGTAGTTTATGGACAGGGGGAAATCAGCCCCAGCATTTT
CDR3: CASSLWTGGNQPQHF

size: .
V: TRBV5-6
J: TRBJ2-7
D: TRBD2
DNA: TGTGCCAGCAGCTTGCACGAGAGCGGGAGGGCATACGAGCAGTACTTC
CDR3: CASSLHESGRAYEQYF

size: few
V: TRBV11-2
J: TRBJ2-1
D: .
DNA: TGTGCCAGCAGCTTAGTCCCAGGCAACAATGAGCAGTTCTTC
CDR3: CASSLVPGNNEQFF

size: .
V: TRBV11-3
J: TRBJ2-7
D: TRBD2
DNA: TGTGCCAGCAGCTTAGAAGGGAGCGGGAGAAGAATGGAGCAGTACTTC
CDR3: CASSLEGSGRRMEQYF

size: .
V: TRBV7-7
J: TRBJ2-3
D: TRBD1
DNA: TGTGCTAGCAGCCCCAGGACAGGAGGTACAGATACGCAGTATTTT
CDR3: CASSPRTGGTDTQYF

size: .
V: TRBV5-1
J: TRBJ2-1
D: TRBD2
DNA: TGCGCCAGCAGCGCCGGGACTAGACTAAGTCTTGAGCAGTTCTTC
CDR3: CASSAGTRLSLEQFF

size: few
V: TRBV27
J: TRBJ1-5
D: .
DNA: TGTGCCAGCAGTTTAATAGGGGCCTTTAGCAATCAGCCCCAGCATTTT
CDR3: CASSLIGAFSNQPQHF

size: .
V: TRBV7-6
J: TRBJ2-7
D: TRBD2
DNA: TGTGCCAGCAGCTCGGGACTAGCGGGAGTCTACGAGCAGTACTTC
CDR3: CASSSGLAGVYEQYF

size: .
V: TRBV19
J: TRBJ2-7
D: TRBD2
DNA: TGTGCCAGTGGCCCCACTCAGACAAGCACACCAACTAGCGGGGATCCCTACGAGCAGTACTTC
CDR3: CASGPTQTSTPTSGDPYEQYF

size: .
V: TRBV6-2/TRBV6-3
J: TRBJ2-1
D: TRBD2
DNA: TGTGCCAGCAGTTTTAGCGGGAGGGCCTACAATGAGCAGTTCTTC
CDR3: CASSFSGRAYNEQFF

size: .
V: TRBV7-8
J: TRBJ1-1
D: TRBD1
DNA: TGTGCCAGCAGCTTAAAGGGGGCGGGGAACACTGAAGCTTTCTTT
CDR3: CASSLKGAGNTEAFF

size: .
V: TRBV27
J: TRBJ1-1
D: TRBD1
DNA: TGTGCCAGCAGTTTAGCGACAGGGTTGAACACTGAAGCTTTCTTT
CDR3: CASSLATGLNTEAFF

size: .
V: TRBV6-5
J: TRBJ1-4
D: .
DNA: TGTGCCAGCAGTACCAGGGACACCTCTAATGAAAAACTGTTTTTT
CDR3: CASSTRDTSNEKLFF

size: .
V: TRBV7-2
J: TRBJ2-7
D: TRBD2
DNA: TGTGCCAGCAGCTCAGGGACTAGCCCAAAGAAAGACTACGAGCAGTACTTC
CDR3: CASSSGTSPKKDYEQYF

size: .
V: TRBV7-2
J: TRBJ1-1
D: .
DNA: TGTGCCAGCAGTTTCACTCGCACTGAAGCTTTCTTT
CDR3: CASSFTRTEAFF

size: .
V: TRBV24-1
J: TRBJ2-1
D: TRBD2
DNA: TGTGCCACCAGTGACCCTCGACTAGCGAGCTCCTACAATGAGCAGTTCTTC
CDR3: CATSDPRLASSYNEQFF

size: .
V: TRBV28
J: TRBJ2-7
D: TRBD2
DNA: TGTGCCAGCAGGACCACTAGCGGGAGTCAGACCTACGAGCAGTACTTC
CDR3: CASRTTSGSQTYEQYF

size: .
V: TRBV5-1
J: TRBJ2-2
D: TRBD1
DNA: TGCGCCAGCAGGTTAACAGGGGGCGTCACCGGGGAGCTGTTTTTT
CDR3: CASRLTGGVTGELFF

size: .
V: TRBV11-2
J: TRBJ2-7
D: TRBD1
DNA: TGTGCCAGCAACTCACACAGGGGTGGGTACGAGCAGTACTTC
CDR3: CASNSHRGGYEQYF

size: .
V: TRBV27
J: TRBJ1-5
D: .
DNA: TGTGCCAGCAGCCGGGGACGGGGGGCAACTCAGCCCCAGCATTTT
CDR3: CASSRGRGATQPQHF